These 4 T cell receptor beta chains were all obtained from the same sample, sequenced in a study of blood T cell repertoires in COVID-19. Sequenced by immunoSEQ multiplex PCR; TCRdb stores in-frame clones only, minus some. The sample includes some 73,000 clones, around 86% seen only once; the top ten take around 13%. Sequenced input: peripheral blood. The receptors derive from a woman in her sixties with acute or convalescent COVID-19.

This clone was detected once. The chain links TRBV11-3 to TRBJ2-1; TRBD2 aligns across 8 bases. Trimming at V came to 5 bases and at J to 9 bases, leaving 9 bases not matched to a gene. CDR3 length equals 14 residues. Germline V CDR1 and CDR2: SGHNT, YENEEA. The CDR3 reads CASSPGGSGSEQFF. In DNA, the CDR3 is TGTGCCAGCAGCCCGGGGGGGTCGGGAAGTGAGCAGTTCTTC. The full variable domain, in which reference TRBV11-3 and TRBJ2-1 provide the parts outside the CDR3, is EAGVVQSPRYKIIEKKQPVAFWCNPISGHNTLYWYLQNLGQGPELLIRYENEEAVDDSQLPKDRFSAERLKGVDSTLKIQPAELGDSAVYLCASSPGGSGSEQFFGPGTRLTVL.

The chain recombines TRBV4-1 with TRBJ1-1, with unresolved D. The germline CDR1 and CDR2 sequences are MGHRA and YSYEKL. The CDR3 covers 15 residues. V dropped 2 bases and J dropped 6 bases, with 16 bases sitting between them. CDR3 DNA: TGCGCCAGCAGCCAACCTACTAGGACGAAACCTGAAGCTTTCTTT. Protein sequence: CASSQPTRTKPEAFF.

V is TRBV4-1 and J is TRBJ1-1; 7 bases are a match to TRBD1. J lost 6 bases, V lost 0 bases, and 4 bases had no gene match. The CDR3 covers 14 residues. Germline values: CDR1 MGHRA, CDR2 YSYEKL. DNA for the CDR3: TGCGCCAGCAGCCAAGAAGACAGGGATTCTGAAGCTTTCTTT. The encoded protein is CASSQEDRDSEAFF.

The count of this clone is one. The chain recombines TRBV6-5 with TRBJ1-6, with 7 bases identical to TRBD1. Germline CDR1 and CDR2: MNHEY and SVGAGI. The CDR3 has 13 residues. With V trimmed by 10 bases and J by 6 bases, 6 bases remained unmatched. The CDR3 coding sequence is TGTGCCACTTTCGGGACAGTTAATTCACCCCTCCACTTT. It codes for CATFGTVNSPLHF.